These 18 T cell receptor beta chains share one sample of origin, sequenced in a study of T cell responses to AZD1222 COVID-19 vaccine (dated by TCRdb to the early 2020s). The method was the immunoSEQ multiplex PCR assay. TCRdb holds this immuneACCESS table with in-frame rearrangements only. Some clones are missing; in checked studies, unresolved V genes explain under half, and the rest has no known cause. In all, the sample holds roughly 84,000 clones, and about 85% of those were seen once. The ten largest clones represent more than 1.3% of the sample. In light of the paper, this sample's time point label describes: baseline before first vaccination. The sample consisted of peripheral blood, taken on day 0 of AZD1222 vaccination. Source of these receptors: an adult in good health.

The CDR3, as DNA: TGCAGCGTTGAATTTTCAGTGAACACTGAAGCTTTCTTT. Its protein is CSVEFSVNTEAFF. This chain links TRBV29-1 with TRBJ1-1; D call uncertain. This CDR3 region has 13 residues. CDR1 and CDR2 from the germline V gene are SQVTM and ANQGSEA. Between the trimmed V and J ends, which lost 2 bases and 0 bases, there was a span of 7 bases.

The chain joins TRBV7-9 to TRBJ2-3, with 10 nucleotides matching TRBD2. The ends lost 1 base at V and 2 bases at J; junction bases unmatched: 9. The CDR3 is 18 amino acids. Germline lookup yields CDR1 SEHNR and CDR2 FQNEAQ (reference sequence). This CDR3 reads CASSLGLLAGPTTDTQYF. CDR3 nucleotides: TGTGCCAGCAGCTTAGGTTTACTAGCGGGACCGACCACAGATACGCAGTATTTT.

This chain uses TRBV24-1 with TRBJ2-5; tentatively, D is TRBD2 (6 bases). The V end was cut by 3 bases, the J end by 1 base, with 11 bases between. Germline-derived CDR1 and CDR2 are KGHDR and SFDVKD. The CDR3 covers 15 residues. The CDR3 region is CATSDGGTSQETQYF. CDR3 nucleotides: TGTGCCACCAGTGATGGTGGGACTTCCCAAGAGACCCAGTACTTC.

V usage is TRBV3-1 (or the pseudogene TRBV3-2) and J usage is TRBJ1-5, with no clear D. CDR1 and CDR2 from the germline V gene are LGHDT and YNNKEL (reference sequence). The CDR3 covers 14 residues. V shed 1 base and J shed 2 bases, with 6 bases lying between them. The CDR3 loop reads CASSQGNGNQPQHF. Written as DNA, the CDR3 is TGTGCCAGCAGCCAAGGGAATGGCAATCAGCCCCAGCATTTT.

This chain links TRBV2 with TRBJ1-2; 7 bases are a match to TRBD1. After removal of 5 bases from V and 4 bases from J, the junction contained 4 bases not matched to a gene. Germline V gives CDR1 SNHLY, CDR2 FYNNEI. The CDR3 spans 13 residues. CDR3 nucleotides: TGTGCCAGCAGTCGACAGGGAAGCTATGGCTACACCTTC. Amino acid sequence: CASSRQGSYGYTF.

The chain is built from TRBV5-1 and TRBJ2-5, with D perhaps assigned TRBD1 or TRBD2 (6 bases each). In germline, CDR1 is SGHRS, CDR2 YFSETQ. The CDR3 totals 14 residues. V was pared by 0 bases and J by 4 bases, with 10 bases between. The CDR3 here is CASSLAGAGETQYF. CDR3 in DNA: TGCGCCAGCAGCTTGGCGGGGGCGGGAGAGACCCAGTACTTC.

The chain has TRBV6-6 and TRBJ2-1; possibly TRBD2 for D (5 bases). V was shortened by 5 bases and J by 4 bases, with 9 bases between the two germline ends. Germline V gene lookup returns CDR1 MNHNY and CDR2 SVGAGI (reference sequence). This CDR3 comprises 13 residues. The CDR3 region is CASSTEEYNEQFF. For the CDR3, the DNA is TGTGCCAGCAGTACGGAGGAGTACAATGAGCAGTTCTTC.

This sequence joins TRBV7-9 and TRBJ2-1; D is ambiguous. Between the trimmed V and J ends, which lost 3 bases and 0 bases, there was a span of 9 bases. This CDR3 region has 15 residues. Germline assignment: CDR1 SEHNR and CDR2 FQNEAQ (reference sequence). The CDR3 region has the DNA TGTGCCAGCAGCTTTCCTAGGGACTCCTACAATGAGCAGTTCTTC. This translates into CASSFPRDSYNEQFF.

The chain employs TRBV12-5 and TRBJ1-2; 7 bases are a match to TRBD1. CDR3 length equals 15 residues. V was clipped by 6 bases and J by 7 bases; unmatched bases: 14. Germline-derived CDR1 and CDR2 are LGHNT and FRNRAP. The CDR3 sequence is CASGEDRVSSVGYTF. Here the CDR3 DNA reads TGTGCTAGTGGCGAAGACAGGGTGTCGTCGGTTGGCTACACCTTC.

The rearrangement joins TRBV10-3 to TRBJ1-5, with D maybe TRBD1 (6 bases). Between the trimmed V and J ends, which lost 0 bases and 7 bases, there was a span of 19 bases. CDR1 is ENHRY and CDR2 is SYGVKD in the germline V gene. The CDR3 has 17 residues. The CDR3 DNA sequence: TGTGCCATCAGTGAGTCGGTGGGGGCGGGGAGGATGCAGCCCCAGCATTTT. It yields the protein CAISESVGAGRMQPQHF.

Here the CDR3 DNA reads TGTGCCAGCAGCGGACAGGGAGCAATCGGCACTGAAGCTTTCTTT. Translated, it gives CASSGQGAIGTEAFF. The chain carries TRBV9 and TRBJ1-1; 7 nucleotides line up with TRBD1. The CDR3 spans 15 residues. Germline V CDR1 and CDR2: SGDLS, YYNGEE. V trimming: 3 bases; J trimming: 4 bases; junction bases outside the gene matches: 9.

The rearrangement joins TRBV5-1 to TRBJ2-1; D gene ambiguous. Per germline, CDR1 SGHRS and CDR2 YFSETQ. The CDR3 length is 14 residues. V was trimmed by 2 bases and J by 8 bases, leaving 14 bases between them. The CDR3 sequence is CASSFLRDYDEQFF. The CDR3 nucleotides read TGCGCCAGCAGCTTTCTTAGGGATTATGATGAGCAGTTCTTC.

The rearrangement links TRBV7-2 to TRBJ1-2; D is possibly TRBD1 (6 bases). CDR3 length equals 16 residues. The V gene lost 2 bases and the J gene lost 1 base, with 14 bases spanning the gap. CDR1 is SGHTA and CDR2 is FQGNSA in the germline V gene. CDR3 in amino acids: CASSLRAGAVNYGYTF. CDR3 bases: TGTGCCAGCAGCTTAAGAGCAGGGGCGGTTAACTATGGCTACACCTTC.

This chain uses TRBV7-3 with TRBJ2-7; possible D gene TRBD1, 5 bases. The germline V gene has CDR1 SGHTA and CDR2 FQGTGA. This CDR3 is built from 14 residues. Trimming removed 2 bases at V and 0 bases at J, with 8 bases between. The CDR3 coding sequence is TGTGCCAGCAGCTTACAGGGTAGCTCCTACGAGCAGTACTTC. Translated: CASSLQGSSYEQYF. Full variable domain (remainder filled in from reference TRBV7-3 and TRBJ2-7): GAGVSQTPSNKVTEKGKYVELRCDPISGHTALYWYRQSLGQGPEFLIYFQGTGAADDSGLPNDRFFAVRPEGSVSTLKIQRTERGDSAVYLCASSLQGSSYEQYFGPGTRLTVT.

The rearrangement joins TRBV6-5 to TRBJ1-3; a possible D gene is TRBD1 (6 bases). This CDR3 spans 14 amino acids. The V gene's germline CDR1 is MNHEY and CDR2 SVGAGI. V lost 11 bases, J lost 4 bases, and 18 bases lay in between. In DNA, the CDR3 is TGTGCCTCCCAAAGGGGGGCGCAAGGAAACACCATATATTTT. It codes for CASQRGAQGNTIYF.

This clone showed up just a few times. V gene TRBV6-4 combines with J gene TRBJ2-2; 7 bases fit TRBD2. In germline, CDR1 is MRHNA, CDR2 SNTAGT. After removal of 2 bases from V and 6 bases from J, the junction contained 6 bases not matched to a gene. There are 15 residues in the CDR3. The CDR3 bases are TGTGCCAGCAGTGACCCCCGGACTAGTCCCGGGGAGCTGTTTTTT. Protein product: CASSDPRTSPGELFF.

The rearrangement links TRBV5-1 to TRBJ2-7; D is unclear. The germline V gene encodes CDR1 SGHRS and CDR2 YFSETQ. V dropped 0 bases and J dropped 1 base, with 14 bases sitting between them. The CDR3 is made up of 16 amino acids. CDR3 loop: CASSLDVSARSYEQYF. The DNA for the CDR3 is TGCGCCAGCAGCTTGGACGTCAGTGCACGATCCTACGAGCAGTACTTC.

V gene TRBV7-8 combines with J gene TRBJ1-5, with D perhaps TRBD1 (5 bases). Trimming left V 1 base short and J 7 bases short, with 11 bases between. The V gene's germline CDR1 is SGHVS and CDR2 FQNEAQ. The CDR3 covers 14 residues. CDR3 bases: TGTGCCAGCAGCTTAGTGGGGCGTGGACAGCCCCAGCATTTT. This sequence encodes CASSLVGRGQPQHF.